Each of the 7 T cell receptor beta chains below was sequenced from the same sample in a study of blood T cell repertoires in COVID-19. TCRdb keeps only in-frame clones here, not all; method: immunoSEQ multiplex PCR. The sample lists around 29,000 clones, about 85% occurring once. The specimen was peripheral blood. The receptor set was obtained from a woman aged 55-75 years with active COVID-19.

In this sample, this clone turned up once. The chain uses TRBV6-1 and TRBJ2-5; TRBD2 matches 11 bases. This CDR3 comprises 17 residues. Trimming cost V 1 base and J 5 bases; bases outside gene matches: 9. Germline assignment: CDR1 MNHNS and CDR2 SASEGT. The DNA of the CDR3 is TGTGCCAGCAGTGAAGTGGCTAGCGGGAGGTGGGGGGAGACCCAGTACTTC. Protein: CASSEVASGRWGETQYF.

With regard to this clone: The germline gene is not matched at one end of the junction; a read error may be the cause. V usage is TRBV7-7 and J usage is TRBJ2-5; 8 bases align to TRBD1. This CDR3 spans 15 amino acids. In germline, CDR1 is SSHAT, CDR2 FNYEAQ (reference sequence). DNA for the CDR3: TGTGCTAGCAGCCCGAGGTGGACAGGGCAAGAGACCCAGTACTTC. Its protein is CASSPRWTGQETQYF.

The CDR3 bases are TGTGCCAGTAGTCCGGACTACCTCAACTCTGGAAACACCATATATTTT. Its translation is CASSPDYLNSGNTIYF. The rearrangement uses TRBV19 and TRBJ1-3; D not resolved. The germline gives CDR1 LNHDA, CDR2 SQIVND (reference sequence). This CDR3 has 16 amino acids. V lost 5 bases and J lost 0, with 14 bases in between. Variable domain in full (rest from reference TRBV19 and TRBJ1-3): DGGITQSPKYLFRKEGQNVTLSCEQNLNHDAMYWYRQDPGQGLRLIYYSQIVNDFQKGDIAEGYSVSREKKESFPLTVTSAQKNPTAFYLCASSPDYLNSGNTIYFGEGSWLTVV.

V usage is TRBV18 and J usage is TRBJ2-7, with a tentative D call TRBD1 (7 bases). V dropped 0 bases and J dropped 6 bases, with 12 bases sitting between them. CDR1 is KGHSH, CDR2 LQKENI, per germline. This CDR3 spans 14 amino acids. The CDR3 DNA follows: TGTGCCAGCTCACCACCGAGGCAGGGGGGCGAGCAGTACTTC. Translation gives CASSPPRQGGEQYF.

CDR3 amino acids: CASSVEARRDTGELFF. CDR3 bases: TGTGCCAGCAGCGTAGAAGCACGGAGGGACACCGGGGAGCTGTTTTTT. The genes are TRBV9 and TRBJ2-2; maybe TRBD2 (6 bases). There are 16 residues in the CDR3. CDR1 SGDLS and CDR2 YYNGEE come from the germline V gene. Deletions cut 0 bases from V and 3 bases from J, with 12 bases between.

The chain combines TRBV7-9 with TRBJ2-5, with 7 bases aligning to TRBD2. CDR3 length equals 15 residues. Germline V CDR1 and CDR2: SEHNR, FQNEAQ (reference sequence). V was pared by 0 bases and J by 5 bases, with 6 bases of the junction left unmatched. CDR3 sequence: CASSLAGGKGETQYF. For the CDR3, the DNA is TGTGCCAGCAGCTTAGCGGGAGGGAAAGGGGAGACCCAGTACTTC.

The chain recombines TRBV28 with TRBJ2-1; 10 bases line up with TRBD2. There are 12 residues in the CDR3. Germline V gives CDR1 MDHEN, CDR2 SYDVKM. V shed 4 bases and J 10 bases; nucleotides not matched to a gene: 1. CDR3 region: CASSSLAGEQFF. The CDR3 DNA is TGTGCCAGCAGTTCACTAGCGGGAGAGCAGTTCTTC.